The source of this T cell receptor (beta chain) is a study of OX40 agonist ivuxolimab in advanced cancers. The wider study: Dose-escalation subjects each had hepatocellular carcinoma, melanoma, renal cell or head and neck cancer. Enrollees could have had prior anti-PD-1, anti-PD-L1 or anti-CTLA-4 therapy, which around 43% had received.

Germline V gene data show CDR1 as MNHNY and CDR2 as SVGAGI (reference sequence). The CDR3 totals 14 residues. After removal of 8 bases from V and 5 bases from J, the junction contained 9 bases not matched to a gene. Profiling relied on immunoSEQ multiplex PCR, and the TCRdb table lists in-frame clones only, not all of them. The top ten hold 2.5% to 3.5% of the sample, which has 50,000 to 70,000 clones, 70% to 90% seen once. This chain joins TRBV6-6 and TRBJ2-5; 9 bases agree with TRBD1. This receptor was obtained from an adult with an advanced solid tumor such as melanoma, head and neck, liver or kidney cancer. Specimen: CD4+ or CD8+ T cells sorted from blood, collected in a trial of the OX40 agonist ivuxolimab. CDR3 sequence reads: CASRGTGSWETQYF. For the CDR3, the DNA is TGTGCCAGCCGCGGGACAGGGTCCTGGGAGACCCAGTACTTC.